The source of this TCR beta chain is a study of monozygotic twins with inflammatory bowel disease. Following a re-call of the 5' RACE reads, TCRdb has one entry per CDR3 protein and lacks DNA. This sample's table has about 150,000 distinct CDR3 sequences. CDR3 length: 14 residues. Germline V lookup: CDR1 ENHRY, CDR2 SYGVKD. This sequence originates from a human donor with ulcerative colitis or Crohn's disease, or a healthy co-twin of an affected twin (not recorded which). Sequencing was performed on blood. The chain uses TRBV10-3 and TRBJ2-7. The CDR3 spells CAISGDSSAYEQYF.